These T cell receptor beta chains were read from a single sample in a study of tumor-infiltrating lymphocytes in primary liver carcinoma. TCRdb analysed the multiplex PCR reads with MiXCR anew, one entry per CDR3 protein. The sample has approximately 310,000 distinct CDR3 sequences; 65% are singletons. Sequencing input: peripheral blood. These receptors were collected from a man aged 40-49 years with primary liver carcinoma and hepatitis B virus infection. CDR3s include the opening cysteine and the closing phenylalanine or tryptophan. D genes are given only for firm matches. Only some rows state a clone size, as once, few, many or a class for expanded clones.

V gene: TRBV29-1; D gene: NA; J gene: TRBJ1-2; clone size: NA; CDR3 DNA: TGCAGCGCTGAGGAGGGCCGCAGGTCATACGGCTACACCTTC; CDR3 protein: CSAEEGRRSYGYTF
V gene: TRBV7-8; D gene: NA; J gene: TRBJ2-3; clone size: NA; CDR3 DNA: TGTGTCAGCAGCTTGGCTAGCGCGTACACAGATACGCAGTATTTT; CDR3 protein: CVSSLASAYTDTQYF
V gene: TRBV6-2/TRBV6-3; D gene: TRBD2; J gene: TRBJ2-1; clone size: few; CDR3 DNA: TGTGCCAGCAGTCTAGCGGCCGTCTCCTACAATGAGCAGTTCTTC; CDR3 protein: CASSLAAVSYNEQFF
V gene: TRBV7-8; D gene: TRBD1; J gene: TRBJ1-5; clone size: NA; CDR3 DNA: TGTGCCAGCAGCACGTGGGACAGATATCAGCCCCAGCATTTT; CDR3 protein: CASSTWDRYQPQHF
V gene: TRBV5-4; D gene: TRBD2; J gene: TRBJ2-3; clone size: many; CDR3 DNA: TGTGCCAGCAGCCTGCGGGGGGGAACAGATACGCAGTATTTT; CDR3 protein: CASSLRGGTDTQYF
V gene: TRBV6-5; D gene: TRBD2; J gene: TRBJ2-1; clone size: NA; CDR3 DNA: TGTGCCAGCAACTCGGGACTAGCGGGAGCAGGGGAGCAGTTCTTC; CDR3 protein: CASNSGLAGAGEQFF
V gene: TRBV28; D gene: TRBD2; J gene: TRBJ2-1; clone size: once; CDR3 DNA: TGTGCCAGCAGTACCGTAGCGGGGGCACGGAAGTTCTTC; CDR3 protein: CASSTVAGARKFF
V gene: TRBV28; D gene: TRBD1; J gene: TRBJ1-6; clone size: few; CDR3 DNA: TGTGCCAGCTTTCGACAGGGGCACAATTCACCCCTCCACTTT; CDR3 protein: CASFRQGHNSPLHF
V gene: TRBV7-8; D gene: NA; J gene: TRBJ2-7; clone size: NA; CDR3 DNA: TGTGCCAGCAGCTTAGCGGGACACCCGGGCTCCTACGAGCAGTACTTC; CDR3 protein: CASSLAGHPGSYEQYF
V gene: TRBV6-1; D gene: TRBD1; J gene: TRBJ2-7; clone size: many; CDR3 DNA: TGTGCCAGCAGTGCGGACAGGGGTGGTATCGAGCAGTACTTC; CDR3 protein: CASSADRGGIEQYF
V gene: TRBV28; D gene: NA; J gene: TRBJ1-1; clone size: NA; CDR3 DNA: TGTGCCAGCACTCGGGCAGGGAACACTGAAGCTTTCTTT; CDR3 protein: CASTRAGNTEAFF
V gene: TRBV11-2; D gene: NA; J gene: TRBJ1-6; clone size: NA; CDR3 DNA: TGTGCCAGCAGCTTATACTTGGGCTCCTATAATTCACCCCTTCACTTT; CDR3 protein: CASSLYLGSYNSPLHF
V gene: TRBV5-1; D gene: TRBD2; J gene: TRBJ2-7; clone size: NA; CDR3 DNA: TGCGCCAGCAGCTTGGGTAGCGGGAACTACGAGCAGTACTTC; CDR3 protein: CASSLGSGNYEQYF
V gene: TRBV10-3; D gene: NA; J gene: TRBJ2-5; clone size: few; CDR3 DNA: TGTGCCATCAGTGACCCGGGGAGCCAGGAGACCCAGTACTTC; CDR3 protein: CAISDPGSQETQYF
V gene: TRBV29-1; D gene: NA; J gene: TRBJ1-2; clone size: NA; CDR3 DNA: TGCAGCGCCAAGCCCAGGGTAAGGAACTATGGCTACACTTTC; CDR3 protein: CSAKPRVRNYGYTF
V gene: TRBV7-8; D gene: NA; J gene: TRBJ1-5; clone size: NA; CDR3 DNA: TGTGCCAGCAGCTTCGGGACGAACAGGGTCAATCAGCCCCGGCATTTT; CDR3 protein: CASSFGTNRVNQPRHF
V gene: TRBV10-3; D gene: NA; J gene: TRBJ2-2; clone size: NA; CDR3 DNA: TGTGCCATCAGTGACCCCGGCAGGGTGAACACCTGGGAGCTGTTTTTT; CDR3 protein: CAISDPGRVNTWELFF
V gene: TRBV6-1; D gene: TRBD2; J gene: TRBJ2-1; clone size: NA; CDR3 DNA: TGTGCCAGTAAAGGACTAGCCAACAATGAGCAGCTCTTC; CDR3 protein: CASKGLANNEQLF
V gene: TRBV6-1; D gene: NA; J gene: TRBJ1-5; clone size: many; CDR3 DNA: TGTGCCAGCAGTGAAGCAGTACAGCCCCAGCATTTT; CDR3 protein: CASSEAVQPQHF
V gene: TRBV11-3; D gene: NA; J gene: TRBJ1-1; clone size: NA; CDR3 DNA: TGTGTCAGCGGCCCCGACACGGGGGGAGAAGCTTTCTTT; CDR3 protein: CVSGPDTGGEAFF
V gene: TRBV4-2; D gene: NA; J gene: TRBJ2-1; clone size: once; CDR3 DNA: TGTGCCAGCTGCCATGTTAGTTTTTCCGACAATGAGCAGTTCTTC; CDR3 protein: CASCHVSFSDNEQFF
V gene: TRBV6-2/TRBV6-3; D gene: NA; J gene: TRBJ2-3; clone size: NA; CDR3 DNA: TGTACCAGCAGTCACGGGATCACAGATACGCAGTATTTT; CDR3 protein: CTSSHGITDTQYF
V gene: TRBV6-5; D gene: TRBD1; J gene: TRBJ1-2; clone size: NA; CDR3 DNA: TGTGCGAGCAGCCCACAGGGGGCGGTCGGCTGCACCTTC; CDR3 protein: CASSPQGAVGCTF
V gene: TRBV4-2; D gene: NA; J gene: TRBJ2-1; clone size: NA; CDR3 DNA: TGTGCCAGCAGCCAAGATGGACGGGGGAGCAATGAGCAGTTCTTC; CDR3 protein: CASSQDGRGSNEQFF
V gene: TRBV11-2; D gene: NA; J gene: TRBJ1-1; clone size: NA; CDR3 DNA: TGTGCCAGCAACTTACTTGTCCTTGGACCCGGGGAAGCTTTCTTT; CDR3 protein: CASNLLVLGPGEAFF
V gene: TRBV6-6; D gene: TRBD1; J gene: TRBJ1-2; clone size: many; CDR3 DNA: TGTGCCAGCAGTCTGCTCGGACAGGGAAGAACCTTC; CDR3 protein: CASSLLGQGRTF
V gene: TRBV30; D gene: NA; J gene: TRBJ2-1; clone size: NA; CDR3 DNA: TGTGCCTGGGTGGAATACAATGGGCAATTCTTC; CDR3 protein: CAWVEYNGQFF
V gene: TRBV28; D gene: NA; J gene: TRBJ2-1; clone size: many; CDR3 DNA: TGTGCCAGCAGTTTGCGCGAGGGTGAGCAGTTCTTC; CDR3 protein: CASSLREGEQFF
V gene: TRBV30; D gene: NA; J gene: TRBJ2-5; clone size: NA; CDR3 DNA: TGTGCCTGGAGTGGATTTTTAGCCGGGATAGAGACCCAGTACTTC; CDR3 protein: CAWSGFLAGIETQYF
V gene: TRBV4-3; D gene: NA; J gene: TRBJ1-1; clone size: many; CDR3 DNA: TGCGCCAGCAGCCAAGATTTGAGGAACACTGAAGCTTTCTTT; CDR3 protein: CASSQDLRNTEAFF
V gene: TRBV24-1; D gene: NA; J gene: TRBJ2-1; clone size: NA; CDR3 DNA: TGTGCCACCAGTGATTTCTACGGGACAAACAATGAGCAGTTCTTC; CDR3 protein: CATSDFYGTNNEQFF
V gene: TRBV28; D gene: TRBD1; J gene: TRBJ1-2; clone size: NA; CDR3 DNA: TGTGCCACCAAGACAGGGGCAAATTCGGGGTATGGCTACACCTTC; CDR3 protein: CATKTGANSGYGYTF
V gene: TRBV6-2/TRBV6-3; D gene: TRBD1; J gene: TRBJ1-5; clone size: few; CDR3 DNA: TGTGCCAGCAGTCGACAGGGGGCTCAGCCCCAGCATTTT; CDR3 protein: CASSRQGAQPQHF
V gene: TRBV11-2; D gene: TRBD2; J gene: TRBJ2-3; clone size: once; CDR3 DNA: TGTGCCAGCAGCTTAAGGGGACTAGTGGACACTGATACGCAGTATTTT; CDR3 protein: CASSLRGLVDTDTQYF
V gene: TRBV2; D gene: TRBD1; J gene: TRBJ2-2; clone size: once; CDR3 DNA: TGTGCCAGCAGAATCCGGGACAGGAACACCGGGGAGCTGTTTTTT; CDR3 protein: CASRIRDRNTGELFF
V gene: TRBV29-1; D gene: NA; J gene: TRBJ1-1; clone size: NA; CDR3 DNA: TGCAGCGTTTCTGGTACTAAAGCTTTCTTT; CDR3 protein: CSVSGTKAFF
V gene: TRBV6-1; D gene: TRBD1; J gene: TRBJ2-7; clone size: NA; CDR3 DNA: TGTGCCAGCACAAGACAGGGCAGCTCCTACGAGCATTACTTT; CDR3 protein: CASTRQGSSYEHYF
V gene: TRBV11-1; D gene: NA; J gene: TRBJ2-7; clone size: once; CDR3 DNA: TGTGGCAGCAGCTCTCGGCTTGGGACATTCTCCTACGAGCAGTACTTC; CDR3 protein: CGSSSRLGTFSYEQYF
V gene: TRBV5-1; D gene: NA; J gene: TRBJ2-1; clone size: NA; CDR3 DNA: TGCGCCAGCAAACGGGACTTTAACTACAATGAGCAGTTCTTC; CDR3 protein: CASKRDFNYNEQFF
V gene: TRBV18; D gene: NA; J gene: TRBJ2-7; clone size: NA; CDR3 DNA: TGTGCCAGCTCCGAGGGGATGGGGTTCGAGCAGTACTTC; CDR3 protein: CASSEGMGFEQYF
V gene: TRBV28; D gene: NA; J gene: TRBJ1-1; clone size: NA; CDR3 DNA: TGTGCCAGCAGCACTATAGACACTGAAGCTTTCTTT; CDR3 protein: CASSTIDTEAFF
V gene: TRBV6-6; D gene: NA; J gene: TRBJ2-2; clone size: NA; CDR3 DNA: TGTGCCAGCAACAGGGGGGGGGGCACCGGGGAGCTGTTTTTT; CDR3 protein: CASNRGGGTGELFF
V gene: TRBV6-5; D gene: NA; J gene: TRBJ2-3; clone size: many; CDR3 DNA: TGTGCCAGCAGTTACTCCGGCAGGACCTCTAGCACAGATACGCAGTATTTT; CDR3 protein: CASSYSGRTSSTDTQYF
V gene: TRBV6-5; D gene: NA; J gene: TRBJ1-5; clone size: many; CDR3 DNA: TGTGCCAGCATCATCTCCGGACAGTCCCGAAGGGGCAATCAGCCCCAGCATTTT; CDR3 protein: CASIISGQSRRGNQPQHF
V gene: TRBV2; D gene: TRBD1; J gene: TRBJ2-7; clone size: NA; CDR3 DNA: TGTGCCAGCAGTGGAGACAGGGGTTCCTACAAGCAGTACTTC; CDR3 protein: CASSGDRGSYKQYF
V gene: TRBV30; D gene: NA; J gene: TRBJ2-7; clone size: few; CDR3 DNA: TGTGCCCGAGGACGGGACTCCTACGAGCAGTACTTC; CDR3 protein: CARGRDSYEQYF
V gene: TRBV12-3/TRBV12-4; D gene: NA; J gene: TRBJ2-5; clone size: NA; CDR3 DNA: TGTGCCAGCAGTTTAGCGCCTGGGCTGGACCCCCAGGAGACCCAGTACTTC; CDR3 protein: CASSLAPGLDPQETQYF
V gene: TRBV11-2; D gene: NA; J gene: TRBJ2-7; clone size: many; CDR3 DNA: TGTGCCAGCAGCTTAGAGATGGCCAAGGGGGAGCAGTACTTC; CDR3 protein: CASSLEMAKGEQYF
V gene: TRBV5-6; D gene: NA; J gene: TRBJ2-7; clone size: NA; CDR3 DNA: TGTGCCAGCAGATACAATCGAGCCGGGATAGGGGTCTACGAGCAGTACTTC; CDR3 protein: CASRYNRAGIGVYEQYF
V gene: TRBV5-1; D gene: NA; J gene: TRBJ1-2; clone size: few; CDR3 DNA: TGCGCCAGCAGCCGGAGAAGGGTCGATGGCTACACCTTC; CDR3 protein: CASSRRRVDGYTF
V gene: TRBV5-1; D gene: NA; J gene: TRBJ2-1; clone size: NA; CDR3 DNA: TGCGCCAGCAGCTGGGCCCCGGCGGAGAGTAAGTTCTTC; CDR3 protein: CASSWAPAESKFF
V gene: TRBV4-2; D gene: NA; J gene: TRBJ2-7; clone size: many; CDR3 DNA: TGTGCCAGCAGCCAAGGTCAAGGGGCGGACCGCTACGAGCAGTACTTC; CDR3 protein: CASSQGQGADRYEQYF
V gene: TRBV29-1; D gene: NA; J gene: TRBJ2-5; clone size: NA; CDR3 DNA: TGCAGCGTTAGCCAGAGGGAAGAGACTCAGTACTTC; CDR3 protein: CSVSQREETQYF